The 17 T cell receptor beta chains given below trace back to one sample, sequenced in a study of cytomegalovirus exposure and HLA in healthy donors. Primers: 60 Vbeta forward and 13 Jbeta reverse. Repertoires were generated with immunoSEQ multiplex PCR, while TCRdb's copy carries only in-frame clones and drops some. The table lists fewer than 200,000 clones, around 79% of them singletons, with about 2.4% in the top ten. Sequencing was carried out using PBMCs. The origin of the receptors is a woman aged 40 to 55 in good health and CMV-seropositive.

J is TRBJ2-2 and V is TRBV28; 8 bases match TRBD2. With V trimmed by 4 bases and J by 5 bases, 12 bases remained unmatched. CDR3 length: 17 residues. Per germline, CDR1 MDHEN and CDR2 SYDVKM. Here the CDR3 DNA reads TGTGCCAGCAGTTCTCGGGGGGGCACCGGTTGGACCGGGGAGCTGTTTTTT. Translation gives CASSSRGGTGWTGELFF.

The CDR3, as DNA: TGTGCCGCGACCTCGGGAAATAACTATGGCTACACCTTC. Protein sequence: CAATSGNNYGYTF. The chain joins TRBV19 to TRBJ1-2; D unresolved. This CDR3 spans 13 amino acids. Per the germline V gene, CDR1 is LNHDA and CDR2 is SQIVND (reference sequence). The V end was cut by 11 bases, the J end by 1 base, with 14 bases between.

This clone was counted once. The rearrangement links TRBV15 to TRBJ2-7; 8 nucleotides agree with TRBD2. Per the germline V gene, CDR1 is LNHNV and CDR2 is YYDKDF (reference sequence). This CDR3 spans 15 amino acids. Trimming took 0 bases from V and 3 from J; bases not matched to a gene: 4. The CDR3 DNA reads as TGTGCCACCAGCAGAGATAGCAGCGGGAGCTACGAGCAGTACTTC. As protein: CATSRDSSGSYEQYF. Based on the CDR3 plus reference TRBV15 and TRBJ2-7, the full variable domain is DAMVIQNPRYQVTQFGKPVTLSCSQTLNHNVMYWYQQKSSQAPKLLFHYYDKDFNNEADTPDNFQSRRPNTSFCFLDIRSPGLGDTAMYLCATSRDSSGSYEQYFGPGTRLTVT.

The V and J genes are TRBV27 and TRBJ2-1; TRBD2 agrees at 12 bases. The germline V gene has CDR1 MNHEY and CDR2 SMNVEV (reference sequence). This CDR3 has 15 amino acids. The V and J ends lost 5 bases and 9 bases, in that order; junction bases with no gene match: 8. The CDR3 loop reads CASSVTSGRPTEQFF. DNA of the CDR3: TGTGCCAGCAGTGTAACTAGCGGGAGGCCGACTGAGCAGTTCTTC.

In this sample, this clone turned up once. The rearrangement joins TRBV4-2 to TRBJ2-7; 11 bases are shared with TRBD2. The V gene end was trimmed by 0 bases and the J gene end by 3 bases; junction bases not matched to a gene: 7. CDR3 length equals 17 residues. Germline assignment: CDR1 LGHNA and CDR2 YNFKEQ. DNA of the CDR3: TGTGCCAGCAGCCAAGATCCCCTTACTAGCGGGAGCTACGAGCAGTACTTC. Translated, it gives CASSQDPLTSGSYEQYF.

The genes are TRBV9 and TRBJ1-2, with unresolved D. The CDR3 is 14 residues long. CDR1 and CDR2 (germline): SGDLS, YYNGEE. V lost 0 bases and J 2 bases, leaving 8 bases between the germline ends. CDR3 in amino acids: CASSVVSSNYGYTF. The CDR3 DNA is TGTGCCAGCAGCGTAGTCAGTAGCAACTATGGCTACACCTTC.

The CDR3 region has the DNA TGTGCCAGCAGCGCCCAACCCCTCGGGGTATCTGGAAACACCATATATTTT. Protein: CASSAQPLGVSGNTIYF. V is TRBV9 and J is TRBJ1-3; no clear D gene. Trimming cost V 3 bases and J 1 base, with 17 bases left between them. The germline gives CDR1 SGDLS, CDR2 YYNGEE. The CDR3 loop spans 17 amino acids. The variable domain in full, with the rest retrieved from reference TRBV9 and TRBJ1-3, is DSGVTQTPKHLITATGQRVTLRCSPRSGDLSVYWYQQSLDQGLQFLIQYYNGEERAKGNILERFSAQQFPDLHSELNLSSLELGDSALYFCASSAQPLGVSGNTIYFGEGSWLTVV.

V and J are TRBV10-3 and TRBJ1-1, with D perhaps matching TRBD1 (5 bases). The V end lost 8 bases, the J end lost 4 bases, and 11 bases lay between the germline ends. The CDR3 is 12 residues long. Germline lookup yields CDR1 ENHRY and CDR2 SYGVKD. The CDR3 bases are TGTGCCATCCAAGGGGCAACCACTGAAGCTTTCTTT. Its translation is CAIQGATTEAFF.

This chain joins TRBV5-4 and TRBJ2-7, with TRBD1 identical over 8 bases. J was trimmed by 5 bases and V by 2 bases; bases with no gene match: 6. The CDR3 is 14 amino acids. Germline lookup yields CDR1 SGHNT and CDR2 YYREEE (reference sequence). As DNA, the CDR3 is TGTGCCAGCAGCTTTCAGGACAGGGACCACGAGCAGTACTTC. This gives the protein CASSFQDRDHEQYF.

This clone was seen a handful of times. The chain carries TRBV27 and TRBJ1-1; the D gene is possibly TRBD1 (5 bases). CDR3 length equals 14 residues. Germline values: CDR1 MNHEY, CDR2 SMNVEV (reference sequence). Trimming left V 0 bases short and J 4 bases short, with 9 bases between. The CDR3 spells CASSLSGRGTEAFF. CDR3 bases: TGTGCCAGCAGTTTATCCGGGAGGGGCACTGAAGCTTTCTTT.

The genes are TRBV10-3 and TRBJ2-2; 10 bases map to TRBD2. The CDR3 runs 14 residues. The V gene end was trimmed by 7 bases and the J gene end by 6 bases; junction bases not matched to a gene: 5. Germline CDR1 is ENHRY and CDR2 is SYGVKD. CDR3 nucleotide sequence: TGTGCCATCACTCAGCGGGAGGGCCCCGGGGAGCTGTTTTTT. It yields the protein CAITQREGPGELFF.

The chain combines TRBV30 with TRBJ2-5, with 9 bases identical to TRBD1. Germline loops: CDR1 GTSNPN, CDR2 SVGIG (reference sequence). The CDR3 contains 13 residues. The trim removed 2 bases at V and 4 bases at J, leaving 2 bases unmatched. This CDR3 reads CAWSPDRGETQYF. In DNA form, the CDR3 reads TGTGCCTGGAGTCCGGACAGGGGAGAGACCCAGTACTTC.

V is TRBV9 and J is TRBJ2-2; 8 bases match TRBD2. Germline V gene lookup returns CDR1 SGDLS and CDR2 YYNGEE. This CDR3 has 15 amino acids. V shed 2 bases and J 7 bases; nucleotides not matched to a gene: 7. The CDR3 loop is CASSVNGGAGGELFF. The CDR3 region has the DNA TGTGCCAGCAGCGTCAACGGGGGGGCCGGCGGGGAGCTGTTTTTT. Variable domain in full (rest from reference TRBV9 and TRBJ2-2): DSGVTQTPKHLITATGQRVTLRCSPRSGDLSVYWYQQSLDQGLQFLIQYYNGEERAKGNILERFSAQQFPDLHSELNLSSLELGDSALYFCASSVNGGAGGELFFGEGSRLTVL.

The chain couples TRBV10-3 to TRBJ2-7, with TRBD1 matching 8 bases. After removal of 0 bases from V and 4 bases from J, the junction contained 5 bases not matched to a gene. Germline V lookup: CDR1 ENHRY, CDR2 SYGVKD. This CDR3 is 15 amino acids long. The CDR3 reads CAISESAGGSYEQYF. The CDR3 region has the DNA TGTGCCATCAGTGAGTCGGCAGGGGGCTCGTACGAGCAGTACTTC.

This sequence joins TRBV12-5 and TRBJ2-7; D gene uncertain. CDR1 is LGHNT, CDR2 FRNRAP, per germline. This CDR3 comprises 11 residues. The V end was cut by 5 bases, the J end by 4 bases, with 6 bases between. CDR3 in amino acids: CASGRTYEQYF. DNA of the CDR3: TGTGCTAGTGGTCGCACATACGAGCAGTACTTC.

The V call is TRBV7-9, the J call TRBJ1-1; unclear D gene. CDR3 size: 17 residues. V lost 5 bases, J lost 1 base, and 20 bases lay in between. The V gene's germline CDR1 is SEHNR and CDR2 FQNEAQ (reference sequence). CDR3 sequence: CASSPTRDPYQNTEAFF. In DNA form, the CDR3 reads TGTGCCAGCAGCCCAACCCGGGATCCGTACCAGAACACTGAAGCTTTCTTT.

The V and J genes are TRBV28 and TRBJ2-5, with TRBD1 matching 7 bases. V shed 5 bases, J shed 2 bases, and the junction held 8 bases outside the gene matches. Per the germline V gene, CDR1 is MDHEN and CDR2 is SYDVKM. This CDR3 region has 15 residues. CDR3 DNA: TGTGCCAGCAGTAGGGACAGTACGACTCAAGAGACCCAGTACTTC. Translating it yields CASSRDSTTQETQYF.